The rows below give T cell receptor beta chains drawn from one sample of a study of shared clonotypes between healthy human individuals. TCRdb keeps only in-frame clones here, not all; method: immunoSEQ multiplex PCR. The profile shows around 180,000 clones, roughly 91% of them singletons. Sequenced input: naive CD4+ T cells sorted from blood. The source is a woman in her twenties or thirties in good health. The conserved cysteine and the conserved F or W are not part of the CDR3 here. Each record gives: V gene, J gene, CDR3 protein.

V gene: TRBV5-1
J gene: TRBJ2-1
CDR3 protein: ASRPLAVSYNEQF

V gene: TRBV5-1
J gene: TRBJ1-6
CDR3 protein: ASSLDSVWNSPLH

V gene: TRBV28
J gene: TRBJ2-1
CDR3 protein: ASQGGSYNEQF

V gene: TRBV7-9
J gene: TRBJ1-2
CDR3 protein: ASRRTANGYT

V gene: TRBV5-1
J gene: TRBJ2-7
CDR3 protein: ASRSPGLEGYEQY

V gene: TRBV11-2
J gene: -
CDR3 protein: ASSFGLAGPTYEQY

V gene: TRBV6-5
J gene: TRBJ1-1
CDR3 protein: ASSYSKGGVTEAF

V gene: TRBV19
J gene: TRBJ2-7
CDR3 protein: ASSISGNTYEQY

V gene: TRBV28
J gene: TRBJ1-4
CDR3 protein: AIAQGPTNEKLF

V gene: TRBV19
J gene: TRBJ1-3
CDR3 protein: ASSKLTGQGRNTIY

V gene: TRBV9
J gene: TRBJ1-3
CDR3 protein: ASSVMGGGNTIY

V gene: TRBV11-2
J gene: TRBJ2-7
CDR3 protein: ASSALALSSYEQY

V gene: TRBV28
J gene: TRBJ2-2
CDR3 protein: ASTRDLVSGELF

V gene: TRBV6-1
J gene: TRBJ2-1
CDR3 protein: ASSERGTDYNEQF

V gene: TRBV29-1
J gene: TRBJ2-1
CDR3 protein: SVLDRVLGGNEQF

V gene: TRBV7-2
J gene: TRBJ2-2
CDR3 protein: ASSVRLPGELF

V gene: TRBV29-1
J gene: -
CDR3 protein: SVATPYEQY

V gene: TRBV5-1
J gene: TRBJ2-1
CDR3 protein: ASSLAVTVDEQF

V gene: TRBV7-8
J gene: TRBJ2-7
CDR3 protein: ASSNRDRGTYEQY

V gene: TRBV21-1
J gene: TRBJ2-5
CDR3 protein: ASSNEQGKGETQY

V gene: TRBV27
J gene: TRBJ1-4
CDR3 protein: ASSYRAANEKLF

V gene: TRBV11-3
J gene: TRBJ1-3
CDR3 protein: ASSQFPGEVGNTIY

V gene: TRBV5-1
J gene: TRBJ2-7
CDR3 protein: ASSLHDYEQY

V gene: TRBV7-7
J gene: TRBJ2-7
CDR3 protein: ASSWGLAVYEQY

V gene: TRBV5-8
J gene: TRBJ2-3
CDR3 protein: ASSFGQGSDTQY

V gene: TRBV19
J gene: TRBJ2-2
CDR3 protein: ASSIGGRLTGELF

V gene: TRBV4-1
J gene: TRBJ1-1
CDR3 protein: ASKDRAGLNTEAF

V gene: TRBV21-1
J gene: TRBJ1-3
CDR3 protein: ASSKDRENKFGNTIY

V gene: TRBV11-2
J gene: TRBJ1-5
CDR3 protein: ASSSTGGIDPQH

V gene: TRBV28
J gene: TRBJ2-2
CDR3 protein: ASITGGQTGELF

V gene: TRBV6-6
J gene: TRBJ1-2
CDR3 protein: ASSRGAGENGYT

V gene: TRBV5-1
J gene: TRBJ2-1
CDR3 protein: ASSTNSGTTYNEQF

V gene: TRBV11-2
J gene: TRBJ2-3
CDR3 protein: ASSLVAGGWGDTQY

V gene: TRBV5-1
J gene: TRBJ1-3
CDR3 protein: ASSLENTGNTIY

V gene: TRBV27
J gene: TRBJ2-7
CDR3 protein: ASLRGAGGGTYEQY

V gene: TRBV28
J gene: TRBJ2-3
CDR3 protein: ASSLSFSGRGADTQY

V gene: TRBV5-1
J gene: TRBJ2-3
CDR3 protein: ASSLDHAGSTDTQY

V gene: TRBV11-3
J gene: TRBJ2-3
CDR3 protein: ASSSPAGEVPDTQY

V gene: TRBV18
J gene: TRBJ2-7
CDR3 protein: ASSAGTRSYEQY

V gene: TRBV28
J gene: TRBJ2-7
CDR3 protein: ASSLFGEQY

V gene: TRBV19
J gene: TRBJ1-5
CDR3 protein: ASSIGGGPQH

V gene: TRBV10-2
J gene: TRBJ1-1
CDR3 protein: ASSPQMDTEAF